The sequence of this TCR beta chain was determined in a study of blood T cell repertoires in COVID-19. Study as a whole: T cells, B-cell-depleted T cells, or PBMCs provided the cDNA or gDNA that served as material.

The CDR3 is 17 residues long. The germline V gene has CDR1 SGHRS and CDR2 YFSETQ. V lost 3 bases and J lost 0; bases outside the gene matches: 7. Enrolled through a virtual design, the participants were between 18 and 89 years of age and came from 24 US areas. Recovered status applied to Cohort 3 donors who had two consecutive negative PCRs. It also applied to those with clearance or with symptom resolution. Assay used: immunoSEQ multiplex PCR; TCRdb lists only in-frame clones, some missing. Altogether approximately 330,000 clones are present, roughly 91% being singletons, with the ten largest covering roughly a tenth.

This TCR was sampled from a woman aged 25 to 45 who had recovered from COVID-19. The sample was PBMCs or T cells enriched from blood (not recorded which). The V and J genes are TRBV5-1 and TRBJ1-3; 9 bases map to TRBD1. The CDR3 nucleotides are TGCGCCAGCAGCTGGGGGACAGGGCTATACTCTGGAAACACCATATATTTT. This sequence encodes CASSWGTGLYSGNTIYF.